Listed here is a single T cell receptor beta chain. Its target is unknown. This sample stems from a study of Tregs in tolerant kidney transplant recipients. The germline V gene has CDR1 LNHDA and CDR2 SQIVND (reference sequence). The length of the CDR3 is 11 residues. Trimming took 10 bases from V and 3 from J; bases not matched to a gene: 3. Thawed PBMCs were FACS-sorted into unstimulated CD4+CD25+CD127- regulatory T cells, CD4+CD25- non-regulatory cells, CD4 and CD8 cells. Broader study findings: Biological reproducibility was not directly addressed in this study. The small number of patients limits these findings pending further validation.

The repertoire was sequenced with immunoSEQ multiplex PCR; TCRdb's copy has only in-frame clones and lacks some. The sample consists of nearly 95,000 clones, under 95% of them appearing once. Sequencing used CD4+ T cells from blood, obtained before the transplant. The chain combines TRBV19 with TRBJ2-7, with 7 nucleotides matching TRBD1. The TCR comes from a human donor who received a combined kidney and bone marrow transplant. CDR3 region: CATNRGYEQYF. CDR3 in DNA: TGTGCCACGAACAGGGGCTACGAGCAGTACTTC.